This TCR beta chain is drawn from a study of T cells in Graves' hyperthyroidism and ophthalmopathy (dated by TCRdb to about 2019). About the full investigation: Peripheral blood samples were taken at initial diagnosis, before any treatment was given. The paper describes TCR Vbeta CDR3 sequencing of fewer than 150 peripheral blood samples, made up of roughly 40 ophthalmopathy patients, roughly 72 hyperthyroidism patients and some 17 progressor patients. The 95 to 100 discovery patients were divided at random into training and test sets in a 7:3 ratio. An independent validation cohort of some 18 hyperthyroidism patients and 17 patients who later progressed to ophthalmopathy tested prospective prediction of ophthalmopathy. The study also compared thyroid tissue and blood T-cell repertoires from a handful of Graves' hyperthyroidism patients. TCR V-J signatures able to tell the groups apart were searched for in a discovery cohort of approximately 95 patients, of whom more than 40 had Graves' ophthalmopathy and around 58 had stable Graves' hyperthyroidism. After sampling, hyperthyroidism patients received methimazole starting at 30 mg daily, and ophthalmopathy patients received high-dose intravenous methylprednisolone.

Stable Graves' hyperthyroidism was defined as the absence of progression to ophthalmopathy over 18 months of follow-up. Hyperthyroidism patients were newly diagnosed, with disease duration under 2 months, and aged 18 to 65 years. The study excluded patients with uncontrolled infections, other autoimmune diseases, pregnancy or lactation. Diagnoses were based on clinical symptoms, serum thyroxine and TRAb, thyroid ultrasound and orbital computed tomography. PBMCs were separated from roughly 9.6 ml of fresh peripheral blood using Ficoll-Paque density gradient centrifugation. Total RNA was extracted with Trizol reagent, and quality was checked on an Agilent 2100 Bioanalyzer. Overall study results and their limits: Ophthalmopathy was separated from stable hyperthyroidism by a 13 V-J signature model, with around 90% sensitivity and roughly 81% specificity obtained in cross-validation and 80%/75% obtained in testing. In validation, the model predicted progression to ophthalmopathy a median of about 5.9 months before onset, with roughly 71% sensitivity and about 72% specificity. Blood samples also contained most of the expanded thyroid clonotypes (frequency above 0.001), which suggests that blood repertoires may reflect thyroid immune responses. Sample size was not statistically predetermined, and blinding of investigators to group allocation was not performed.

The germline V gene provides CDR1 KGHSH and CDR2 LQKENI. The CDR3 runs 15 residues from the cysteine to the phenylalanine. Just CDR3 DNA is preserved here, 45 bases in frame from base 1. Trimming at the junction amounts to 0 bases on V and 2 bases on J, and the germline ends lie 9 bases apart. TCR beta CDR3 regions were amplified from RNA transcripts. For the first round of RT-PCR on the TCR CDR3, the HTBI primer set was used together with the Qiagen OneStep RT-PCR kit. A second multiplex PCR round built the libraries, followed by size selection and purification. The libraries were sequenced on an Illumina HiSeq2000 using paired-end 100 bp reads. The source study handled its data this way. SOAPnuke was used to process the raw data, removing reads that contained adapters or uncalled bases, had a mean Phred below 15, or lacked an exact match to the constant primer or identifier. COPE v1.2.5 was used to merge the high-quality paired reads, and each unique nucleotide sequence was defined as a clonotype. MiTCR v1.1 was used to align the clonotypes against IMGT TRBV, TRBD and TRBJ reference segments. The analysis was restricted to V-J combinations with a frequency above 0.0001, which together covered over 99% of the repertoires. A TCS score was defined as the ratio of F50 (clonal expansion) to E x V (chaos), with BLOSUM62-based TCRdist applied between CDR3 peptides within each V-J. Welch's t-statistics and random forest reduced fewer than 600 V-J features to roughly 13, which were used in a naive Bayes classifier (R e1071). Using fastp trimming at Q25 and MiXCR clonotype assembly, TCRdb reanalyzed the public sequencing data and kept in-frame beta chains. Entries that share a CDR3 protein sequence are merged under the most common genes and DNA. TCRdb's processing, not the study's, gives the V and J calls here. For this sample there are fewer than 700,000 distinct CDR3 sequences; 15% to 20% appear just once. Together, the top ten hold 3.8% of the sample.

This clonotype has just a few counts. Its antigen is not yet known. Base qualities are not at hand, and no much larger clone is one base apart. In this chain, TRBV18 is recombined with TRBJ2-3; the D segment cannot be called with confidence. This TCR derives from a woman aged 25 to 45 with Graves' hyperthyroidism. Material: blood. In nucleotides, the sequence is TGTGCCAGCTCACCACCGGGATGGGACACAGATACGCAGTATTTT. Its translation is CASSPPGWDTDTQYF.